This TCR beta chain was retrieved from a study of tumor and adjacent non-tumor tissue in lung cancer. Germline V gives CDR1 MNHNY, CDR2 SVGAGI (reference sequence). This CDR3 has 13 amino acids. The template was RNA from unsorted bulk tissue. More than 3 cm separated this lung sample from the edge of the tumor. A modified ARM-PCR protocol with three rounds of nested PCR amplified TCRbeta. MiXCR, applied by TCRdb to the multiplex PCR reads, yields one record per CDR3 protein. The sample holds about 50,000 distinct CDR3 sequences, about 70% seen once. As concerns this clonotype: At one end, the junction sequence differs from germline, possibly due to a read error.

The sample comprised distant non-tumor lung tissue. The source is a woman aged 55-70 years with non-small cell lung cancer. V usage is TRBV6-6 and J usage is TRBJ1-1; D call uncertain. CDR3 in amino acids: CASSYPDGIETFF. DNA for the CDR3: TGTGCCAGCAGTTACCCGGACGGCATTGAAACTTTCTTT.